Presented here are 18 T cell receptor beta chains from one specimen sequenced in a study of shared clonotypes between healthy human individuals. Repertoires were generated with immunoSEQ multiplex PCR, while TCRdb's copy carries only in-frame clones and drops some. The sample lists 740,000 or so clones, around four fifths seen once, with 1.5% to 2% in the top ten. The sequenced sample was memory CD4+ T cells sorted from blood. This sample's subset: CD45RA-negative fraction. Receptors originate from a woman in her 30s in good health.

Notes on this clone: This specimen includes other DNA sequences encoding the same CDR3. This rearrangement joins TRBV28 to TRBJ2-2; D is unresolved. Trimming left V 3 bases short and J 5 bases short, with 4 bases between. The CDR3 sequence is 12 residues long. The germline V gene has CDR1 MDHEN and CDR2 SYDVKM. CDR3 nucleotides: TGTGCCAGCAGTTTGGTAACCGGGGAGCTGTTTTTT. Translated: CASSLVTGELFF.

The V gene is TRBV6-6, the J gene TRBJ1-3; the D gene is possibly TRBD1 (5 bases). Trimming removed 2 bases from V and 0 bases from J, with 11 bases in between. Germline CDR1 and CDR2: MNHNY and SVGAGI (reference sequence). The CDR3 has 16 residues. The CDR3 loop is CASSYPVGVSGNTIYF. CDR3 DNA: TGTGCCAGCAGTTACCCTGTAGGGGTCTCTGGAAACACCATATATTTT.

This clone has more than one count but fewer than ten. The chain links TRBV28 to TRBJ1-1, with no clear D. The CDR3 consists of 12 residues. Germline-derived CDR1 and CDR2 are MDHEN and SYDVKM. Trimming stripped 2 bases from V and 8 bases from J, with 9 bases between. This chain's CDR3 is CASSLALREAFF. CDR3 in DNA: TGTGCCAGCAGTTTAGCCCTAAGGGAAGCTTTCTTT.

CDR3 bases: TGTGCCAGCAGAACGACAGGGGCCAAACAGCCCCAGCATTTT. It is translated as CASRTTGAKQPQHF. The rearrangement joins TRBV6-6 to TRBJ1-5; 8 bases are a match to TRBD1. The CDR3 covers 14 residues. After removal of 6 bases from V and 7 bases from J, the junction contained 8 bases not matched to a gene. Germline values: CDR1 MNHNY, CDR2 SVGAGI (reference sequence).

The chain couples TRBV2 to TRBJ1-1; D possibly corresponds to TRBD1 (6 bases). The germline CDR1 and CDR2 sequences are SNHLY and FYNNEI. V dropped 6 bases and J dropped 4 bases, with 15 bases sitting between them. The CDR3 has 14 residues. The CDR3 region has the DNA TGTGCCAGCAGCCAACAGGGAGAGAGCACTGAAGCTTTCTTT. Protein: CASSQQGESTEAFF.

This clone was observed a single time. The rearrangement uses TRBV30 and TRBJ2-1; D is unresolved. Deletions cut 5 bases from V and 4 bases from J, with 15 bases between. Germline loops: CDR1 GTSNPN, CDR2 SVGIG (reference sequence). The CDR3 runs to 14 residues. As DNA, the CDR3 is TGTGCCTGGGAGACACCTGCTAGGTACAATGAGCAGTTCTTC. It specifies CAWETPARYNEQFF.

The CDR3 region has the DNA TGTGCCAGCAGCTTATTGGCAGTGGGTAACAATGAGCAGTTCTTC. This encodes CASSLLAVGNNEQFF. The chain uses TRBV7-9 and TRBJ2-1; D unclear. V lost 2 bases, J lost 5 bases, and 13 bases lay in between. The germline gives CDR1 SEHNR, CDR2 FQNEAQ (reference sequence). The CDR3 spans 15 residues.

This chain uses TRBV11-2 with TRBJ2-3; D possibly corresponds to TRBD1 (5 bases). The CDR3 has 13 amino acids. Trimming removed 0 bases at V and 4 bases at J, with 5 bases between. Germline CDR1 SGHAT, CDR2 FQNNGV. The CDR3 DNA is TGTGCCAGCAGCTTAGACAGGGCAGATACGCAGTATTTT. It specifies CASSLDRADTQYF.

In the case of this clone: The identical CDR3 is also encoded by other nucleotide sequences in the sample. The chain combines TRBV5-1 with TRBJ2-2, with D perhaps matching TRBD2 (6 bases). Trimming stripped 5 bases from V and 0 bases from J, with 11 bases between. The CDR3 sequence is 15 residues long. CDR1 is SGHRS and CDR2 is YFSETQ in the germline V gene. The CDR3 protein is CASSLSGTNTGELFF. The DNA for the CDR3 is TGCGCCAGCAGTCTTAGCGGCACGAACACCGGGGAGCTGTTTTTT.

The chain employs TRBV10-3 and TRBJ2-1, with D maybe TRBD2 (6 bases). Germline lookup yields CDR1 ENHRY and CDR2 SYGVKD. The CDR3 has 14 residues. V was clipped by 6 bases and J by 5 bases, with 14 bases between them. In DNA form, the CDR3 reads TGTGCCATCAGGCCTGGAGGGGCCAACAATGAGCAGTTCTTC. Translated: CAIRPGGANNEQFF.

The V and J genes are TRBV7-2 and TRBJ2-1; 7 nucleotides align to TRBD2. CDR1 and CDR2 (germline): SGHTA, FQGNSA. This CDR3 region has 16 residues. The trim removed 1 base at V and 3 bases at J, leaving 6 bases unmatched. The CDR3 here is CASSLGDSGHYNEQFF. As DNA, the CDR3 is TGTGCCAGCAGCTTAGGGGATAGCGGGCACTACAATGAGCAGTTCTTC.

The rearrangement uses TRBV4-1 and TRBJ1-5; 10 nucleotides align to TRBD1. CDR1 is MGHRA and CDR2 is YSYEKL in the germline V gene. This CDR3 has 16 amino acids. The V and J ends lost 2 bases and 2 bases, in that order; junction bases with no gene match: 3. CDR3 amino acids: CASSQFGTGGNQPQHF. The CDR3 nucleotides are TGCGCCAGCAGCCAATTCGGGACAGGGGGCAATCAGCCCCAGCATTTT.

This chain links TRBV10-1 with TRBJ2-1; 10 nucleotides align to TRBD1. CDR3 length equals 14 residues. V lost 5 bases to trimming and J lost 6 bases; unmatched junction nucleotides: 4. Germline lookup yields CDR1 WNHNN and CDR2 SYGVQD (reference sequence). The CDR3 spells CASSPGQGFNEQFF. CDR3 coding DNA: TGCGCCAGCAGTCCGGGACAGGGGTTCAATGAGCAGTTCTTC.

The rearrangement joins TRBV21-1 to TRBJ1-2. TRBV21-1 is marked as a pseudogene. This CDR3 spans 8 amino acids. The CDR3 DNA sequence: TGTGCCAGCAGCAGGAACACCTTC. Translated: CASSRNTF.

The gene calls are TRBV6-6 and TRBJ2-7, with 8 bases lining up with TRBD1. The CDR3 loop spans 15 amino acids. The germline V gene encodes CDR1 MNHNY and CDR2 SVGAGI (reference sequence). V was pared by 10 bases and J by 6 bases, with 17 bases of the junction left unmatched. In nucleotides, the CDR3 is TGTGCCACTCTCCCAACCGGGACAGGTCTCCGCGAGCAGTACTTC. Its protein product is CATLPTGTGLREQYF.

This chain links TRBV7-9 with TRBJ2-5; D might be TRBD1 or TRBD2, each matching 5 bases. The CDR3 length is 16 residues. CDR1 is SEHNR, CDR2 FQNEAQ, per germline (reference sequence). The ends were cut back, 5 bases at V and 2 bases at J, with 18 bases in the middle. The CDR3 here is CASSPGRDVGQETQYF. For the CDR3, the DNA is TGTGCCAGCAGCCCTGGCCGGGACGTCGGACAAGAGACCCAGTACTTC.

This chain joins TRBV23-1 and TRBJ1-5; TRBD1 aligns across 7 bases. TRBV23-1 carries the ORF label, with uncertain function. Trimming at V came to 8 bases and at J to 3 bases, leaving 13 bases not matched to a gene. This CDR3 region has 16 residues. The CDR3 loop is CASRTGAQRLNQPQHF. The CDR3 DNA reads as TGCGCCAGCCGTACAGGGGCCCAAAGACTCAATCAGCCCCAGCATTTT.

As to this clone: A much larger clone is a single base away; this may be a read error. This sample includes further DNA sequences coding for the same CDR3. The genes are TRBV6-5 and TRBJ2-7; D perhaps matches TRBD2 (5 bases). V lost 6 bases and J lost 0, with 6 bases in between. Germline V gene data show CDR1 as MNHEY and CDR2 as SVGAGI. The CDR3 is 12 amino acids. The CDR3 DNA sequence: TGTGCCAGCAGAGGGAGCTCCTACGAGCAGTACTTC. Encoded protein: CASRGSSYEQYF.